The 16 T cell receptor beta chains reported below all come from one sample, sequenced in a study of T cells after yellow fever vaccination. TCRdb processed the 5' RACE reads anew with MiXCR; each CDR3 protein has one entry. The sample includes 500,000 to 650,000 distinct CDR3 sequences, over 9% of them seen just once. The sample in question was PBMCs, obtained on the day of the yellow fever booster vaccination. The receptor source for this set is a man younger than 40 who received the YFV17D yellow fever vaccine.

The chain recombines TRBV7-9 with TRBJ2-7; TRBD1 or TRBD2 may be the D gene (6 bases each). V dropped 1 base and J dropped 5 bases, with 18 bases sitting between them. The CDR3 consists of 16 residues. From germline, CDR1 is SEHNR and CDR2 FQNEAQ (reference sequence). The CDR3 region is CASSLVRGPRIHEQYF. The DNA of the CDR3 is TGTGCCAGCAGCTTAGTTCGGGGGCCCCGGATCCACGAGCAGTACTTC.

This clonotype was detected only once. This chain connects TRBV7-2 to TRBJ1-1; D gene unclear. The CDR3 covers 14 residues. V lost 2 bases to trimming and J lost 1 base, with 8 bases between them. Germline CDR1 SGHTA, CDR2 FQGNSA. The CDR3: CASSLQVTNTEAFF. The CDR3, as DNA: TGTGCCAGCAGCTTACAGGTGACGAACACTGAAGCTTTCTTT.

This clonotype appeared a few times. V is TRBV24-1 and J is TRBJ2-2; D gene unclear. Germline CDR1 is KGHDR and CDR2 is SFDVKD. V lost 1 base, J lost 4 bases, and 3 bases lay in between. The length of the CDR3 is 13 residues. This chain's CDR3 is CATSDFPTGELFF. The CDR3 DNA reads TGTGCCACCAGTGATTTCCCCACCGGGGAGCTGTTTTTT.

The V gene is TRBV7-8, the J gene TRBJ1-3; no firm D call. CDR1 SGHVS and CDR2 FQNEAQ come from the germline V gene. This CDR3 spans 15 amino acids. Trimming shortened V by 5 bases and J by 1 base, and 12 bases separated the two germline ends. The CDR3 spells CASSPFLVSGNTIYF. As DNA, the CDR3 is TGTGCCAGCAGCCCCTTTTTGGTATCTGGAAACACCATATATTTT.

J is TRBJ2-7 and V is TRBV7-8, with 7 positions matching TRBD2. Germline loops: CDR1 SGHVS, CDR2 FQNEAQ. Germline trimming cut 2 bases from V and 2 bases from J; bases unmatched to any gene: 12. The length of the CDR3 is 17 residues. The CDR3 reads CASSLSLGGSLAYEQYF. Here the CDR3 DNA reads TGTGCCAGCAGCTTATCCCTTGGCGGGAGCCTGGCCTACGAGCAGTACTTC.

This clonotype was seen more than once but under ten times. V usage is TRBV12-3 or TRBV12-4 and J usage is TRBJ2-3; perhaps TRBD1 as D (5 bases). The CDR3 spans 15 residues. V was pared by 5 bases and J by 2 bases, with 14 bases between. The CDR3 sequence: CASSRTKTVTDTQYF. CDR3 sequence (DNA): TGTGCCAGCAGTCGGACCAAGACAGTCACAGATACGCAGTATTTT.

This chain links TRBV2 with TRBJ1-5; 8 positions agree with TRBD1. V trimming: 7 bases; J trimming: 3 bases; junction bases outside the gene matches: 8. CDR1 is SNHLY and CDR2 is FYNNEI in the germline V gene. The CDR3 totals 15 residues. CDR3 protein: CASKDRETSNQPQHF. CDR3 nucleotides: TGTGCCAGCAAGGACAGGGAAACTTCCAATCAGCCCCAGCATTTT.

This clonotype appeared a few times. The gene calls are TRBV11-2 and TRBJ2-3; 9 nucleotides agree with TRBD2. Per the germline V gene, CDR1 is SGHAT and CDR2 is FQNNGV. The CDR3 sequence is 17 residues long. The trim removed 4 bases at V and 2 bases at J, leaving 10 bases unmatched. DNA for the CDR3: TGTGCCAGCAGCTCATGGGGGTCTAGCGGGAACACAGATACGCAGTATTTT. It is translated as CASSSWGSSGNTDTQYF.

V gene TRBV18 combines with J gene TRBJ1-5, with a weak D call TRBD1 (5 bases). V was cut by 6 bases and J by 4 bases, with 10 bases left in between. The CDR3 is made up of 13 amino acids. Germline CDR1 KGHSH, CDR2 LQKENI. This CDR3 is CASSEQVNQPQHF. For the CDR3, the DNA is TGTGCCAGCTCTGAACAGGTTAATCAGCCCCAGCATTTT. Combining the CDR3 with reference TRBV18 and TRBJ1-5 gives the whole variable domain NAGVMQNPRHLVRRRGQEARLRCSPMKGHSHVYWYRQLPEEGLKFMVYLQKENIIDESGMPKERFSAEFPKEGPSILRIQQVVRGDSAAYFCASSEQVNQPQHFGDGTRLSIL.

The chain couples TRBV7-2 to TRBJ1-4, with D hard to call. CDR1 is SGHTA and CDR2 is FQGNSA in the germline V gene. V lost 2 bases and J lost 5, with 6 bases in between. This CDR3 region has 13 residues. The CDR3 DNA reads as TGTGCCAGCAGCTTAATTCCCAATGAAAAACTGTTTTTT. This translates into CASSLIPNEKLFF.

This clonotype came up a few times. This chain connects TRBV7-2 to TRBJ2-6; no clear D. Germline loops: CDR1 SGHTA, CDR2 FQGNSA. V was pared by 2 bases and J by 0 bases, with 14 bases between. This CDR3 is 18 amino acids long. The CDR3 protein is CASSLRGPSGSGANVLTF. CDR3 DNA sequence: TGTGCCAGCAGCTTACGCGGCCCGTCGGGCTCTGGGGCCAACGTCCTGACTTTC.

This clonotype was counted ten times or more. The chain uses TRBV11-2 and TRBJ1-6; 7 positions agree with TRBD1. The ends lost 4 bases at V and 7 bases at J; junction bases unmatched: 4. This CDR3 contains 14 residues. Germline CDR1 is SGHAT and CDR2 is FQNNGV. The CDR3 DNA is TGTGCCAGCAGCTCCACAGGGGAGAATTCACCCCTCCACTTT. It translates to CASSSTGENSPLHF.

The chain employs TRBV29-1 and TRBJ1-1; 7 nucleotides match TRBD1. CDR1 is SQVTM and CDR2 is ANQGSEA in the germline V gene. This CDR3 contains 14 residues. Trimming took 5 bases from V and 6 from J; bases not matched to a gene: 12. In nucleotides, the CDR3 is TGCAGCGTTAGGGGCGGTCAGGGGGGCTCTGAAGCTTTCTTT. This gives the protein CSVRGGQGGSEAFF.

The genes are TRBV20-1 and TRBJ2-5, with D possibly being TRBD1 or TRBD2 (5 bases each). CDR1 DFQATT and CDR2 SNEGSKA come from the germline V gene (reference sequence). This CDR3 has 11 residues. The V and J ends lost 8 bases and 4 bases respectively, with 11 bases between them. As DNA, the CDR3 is TGCAGTACGGAGAGGGGAGAGACCCAGTACTTC. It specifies CSTERGETQYF.

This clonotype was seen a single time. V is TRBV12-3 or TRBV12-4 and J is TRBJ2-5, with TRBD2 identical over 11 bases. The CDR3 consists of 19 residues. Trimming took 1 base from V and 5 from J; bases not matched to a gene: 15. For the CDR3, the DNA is TGTGCCAGCAGTTTAGAAGGTAGCGGGAGGGCCTCAGGTTCCGAGACCCAGTACTTC. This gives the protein CASSLEGSGRASGSETQYF.

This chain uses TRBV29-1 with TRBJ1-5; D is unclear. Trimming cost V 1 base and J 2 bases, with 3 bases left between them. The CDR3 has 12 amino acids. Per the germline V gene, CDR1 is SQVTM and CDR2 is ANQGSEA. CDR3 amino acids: CSVEVGNQPQHF. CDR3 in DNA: TGCAGCGTTGAAGTCGGCAATCAGCCCCAGCATTTT.